This TCR beta chain comes out of a study of post-analysis software for immune sequencing data. The library was made from cDNA and included unique molecular identifiers. A single record per CDR3 protein comes from TCRdb applying MiXCR to the PCR reads. The sample yields 380,000 or so distinct CDR3 sequences, less than 35% seen once. Study results and caveats: Among roughly 5 TRBV segments more frequent in patients than controls were TRBV5-6, TRBV5-1 and TRBV20-1.

This clonotype appeared a few times. Its antigen is as yet unknown. The length of the CDR3 is 15 residues. V lost 5 bases and J lost 0; bases outside the gene matches: 6. The germline CDR1 and CDR2 sequences are DFQATT and SNEGSKA (reference sequence). This TCR came from a girl aged 5-17 years with multiple sclerosis. V is TRBV20-1 and J is TRBJ2-3; TRBD2 aligns across 9 bases. Sequences were obtained from blood. The CDR3 DNA is TGCAGTGCTTCGACTAGCGGAATGAGCACAGATACGCAGTATTTT. As protein: CSASTSGMSTDTQYF.